This T cell receptor (beta chain) was sequenced during a study of post-analysis software for immune sequencing data (dated by TCRdb to 2013 to 2016). Looking at the study overall: Recorded disease courses included relapsing-remitting, secondary progressive and progressive-relapsing multiple sclerosis, with some patients lacking subtype annotation. A subset of samples was prepared in parallel using single-end sample barcoding, then pooled and co-amplified after Illumina adapter ligation. The patient repertoires were compared against approximately ten previously published healthy control repertoires obtained from donors aged 6 to 25 years.

CDR1 and CDR2 (SGHAT, FQNNGV) derive from the germline V gene. The CDR3, cysteine through phenylalanine, is 15 amino acids long. This entry keeps only the CDR3 DNA: 45 bases, framed from base 1. The receptor library was made with PCR. The sequencing machine was an Illumina HiSeq 2500. To reduce PCR and sequencing biases, unique molecular identifiers were built into the TCR beta cDNA libraries. Per 1 to 10 million input T cells, some 500,000 cDNA molecules were obtained, such that each molecule approximated one T cell. The same protocol used for the earlier healthy control dataset was applied to prepare and sequence the patient libraries. Samples belonging to the same batch were prepared together, multiplexed and sequenced on a shared HiSeq lane. On the authors' methods: MIGEC was used to process the raw barcoded reads, and molecular identifier groups with only a single read were discarded before consensus assembly and CDR3 extraction. Clonotype tables were post-analysed with VDJtools, normalizing diversity by down-sampling all datasets to the smallest sample size. In repertoire overlap clustering, CDR3 amino acid sequences, but not nucleotide sequences, were matched to correct batch-related cross-sample contamination. TCRdb passed the public sequencing reads through fastp at Q25 and MiXCR, retaining productive beta sequences. Every distinct CDR3 protein forms one entry, paired with its most common genes and DNA. What appears here as the V and J calls and clone size reflects TCRdb's work, not the paper's. The sample data list approximately 630,000 distinct CDR3 sequences, and 59% of these were observed just once. The ten largest make up roughly 10% of the sample.

To demonstrate the VDJtools post-analysis software, the study profiled TCR beta repertoires from the peripheral blood of around 13 young patients with multiple sclerosis. Multiple sclerosis patients were children and adolescents aged 6 to 15 years. Results and caveats for the whole study, not just this receptor: Multiple sclerosis patients had significantly lower normalized Chao1 diversity than controls, a result that suggests substantial peripheral T-cell clonal expansion. The control group was slightly older than the multiple sclerosis patient group. Strong co-clustering of samples prepared in the same batch was shown by direct clustering with F measure, prompting a batch-effect correction. About 5 TRBV segments, including TRBV5-6, TRBV5-1 and TRBV20-1, were significantly more frequent in patients than controls.

Note on this clonotype: It has no known antigen specificity. The germline gene is not matched at one end of the junction; a read error may be the cause.

Sample: blood. The V gene is TRBV11-2 and the J gene is TRBJ2-1, with the D gene call left open. The sequence derives from a girl between 2 and 10 years old with multiple sclerosis. The base sequence is TGTGCCAGCAGCCCCCCCCGCCCCTCCTACAATGGGCAGTTCTTC. This is translated as CASSPPRPSYNGQFF.